This TCR beta chain appears in the sequencing data of a study of cytomegalovirus exposure and HLA in healthy donors. Broader study findings: Sequencing depth across donors, presence/absence analyses assumed, was roughly uniform.

Primers for the PCR totalled 60 Vbeta and 13 Jbeta. Generated by immunoSEQ multiplex PCR, the TCRdb table keeps only in-frame clones and is missing some. Here the sample spans over 150,000 clones, around 82% being singletons. These donors counted as nominally healthy when sampled, but unrecorded immune exposures were likely. Worth noting for this clone: Antigen: not known.

The sequence was obtained from a man aged 45-65 years in good health and CMV-seropositive. Specimen: PBMCs.

CDR3: CASIMGQGQPQHF. The DNA for the CDR3 is TGTGCCAGTATTATGGGACAGGGTCAGCCCCAGCATTTT. The J gene is TRBJ1-5, the V gene TRBV19; 9 positions match TRBD1. CDR1 and CDR2 (germline): LNHDA, SQIVND (reference sequence). The J segment lost 6 bases and the V segment lost 7 bases, leaving 4 bases of the junction unmatched. This CDR3 comprises 13 residues.